Sequencing of this T cell receptor beta chain was carried out in a study of blood T cell repertoires in COVID-19. In the study overall: Italy, Spain and the United States were the sources of the convalescent and acute COVID-19 samples.

V shed 2 bases and J 10 bases; nucleotides not matched to a gene: 12. The length of the CDR3 is 16 residues. Germline lookup yields CDR1 SGHVS and CDR2 FNYEAQ. The protocol was immunoSEQ multiplex PCR, while the TCRdb copy is restricted to in-frame clones and leaves out a portion. The sample lists about 150,000 clones, approximately 80% seen once, with 9.5% to 13% in the top ten. Seattle's cohort entered during active infection and was followed longitudinally. The V and J genes are TRBV7-6 and TRBJ2-1; TRBD2 aligns across 9 bases. What was sequenced was peripheral blood. This clonotype originated in a woman aged 60-70 years with COVID-19, enrolled during active disease. CDR3: CASSLKSGRLTDEQFF. In DNA, the CDR3 is TGTGCCAGCAGCTTAAAGAGCGGGAGGTTAACAGACGAGCAGTTCTTC.